This T cell receptor beta chain is from a study of T cells in Graves' hyperthyroidism and ophthalmopathy. Ten or more counts support this clonotype. Its antigen is still unknown. TCR beta CDR3 regions were amplified from RNA transcripts. The HTBI primer set served for first-round RT-PCR of the TCR CDR3. TCRdb re-called the multiplex PCR reads with MiXCR, one entry per CDR3 protein. Here the sample spans 200,000 to 300,000 distinct CDR3 sequences, around 24% being singletons. Findings and caveats of the study: Blood held most thyroid clonotypes expanded above 0.001 frequency.

Germline CDR1 reads PRHDT; CDR2 reads FYEKMQ (reference sequence). V gave up 4 bases and J gave up 4 bases, with 8 bases separating them. The CDR3 totals 14 residues. The material sequenced was blood. The chain carries TRBV13 and TRBJ2-6; D call uncertain. The TCR originated in a woman aged 40 to 50 with Graves' ophthalmopathy. The CDR3 loop is CASSSGLGANVLTF. The DNA of the CDR3 is TGTGCCAGCAGCTCCGGTCTCGGGGCCAACGTCCTGACTTTC.